One sample yielded the 24 T cell receptor beta chains listed below, sequenced in a study of blood T cell repertoires in COVID-19. Generated by immunoSEQ multiplex PCR, the TCRdb table keeps only in-frame clones and is missing some. This table holds about 220,000 clones, roughly 85% found once. The sequenced sample consisted of peripheral blood. The receptors here all came from a man between 45 and 60 years old who had recovered from COVID-19.

The chain is built from TRBV3-1 (or the pseudogene TRBV3-2) and TRBJ2-5, with 8 bases aligning to TRBD2. Looked up from germline, CDR1 is LGHDT and CDR2 is YNNKEL (reference sequence). V gave up 3 bases and J gave up 5 bases; unmatched junction bases: 5. This CDR3 spans 14 amino acids. The CDR3 nucleotides read TGTGCCAGCAGCCACGGACTAGCCGTGGAGACCCAGTACTTC. Translated: CASSHGLAVETQYF.

This clone was counted a few times. The J gene is TRBJ1-1, the V gene TRBV10-3, with a tentative D call TRBD1 (5 bases). The CDR3 runs to 15 residues. Trimming took off 5 bases at V and 4 bases at J, with 17 bases between the two ends. CDR1 is ENHRY, CDR2 SYGVKD, per germline. CDR3 amino acids: CAISSGVGGFTEAFF. CDR3 nucleotides: TGTGCCATCAGTAGCGGGGTGGGGGGATTCACTGAAGCTTTCTTT.

The rearrangement links TRBV19 to TRBJ2-1, with 11 bases lining up with TRBD2. The V segment lost 4 bases and the J segment 0 bases; nucleotides outside the gene matches: 5. Germline V lookup: CDR1 LNHDA, CDR2 SQIVND (reference sequence). The CDR3 runs to 17 residues. CDR3 coding DNA: TGTGCCAGTAGTACACCGGGACTAGCGGTCTCCTACAATGAGCAGTTCTTC. Translation gives CASSTPGLAVSYNEQFF.

The V gene is TRBV5-5, the J gene TRBJ1-6, with D possibly matching TRBD1 (6 bases). V lost 6 bases and J lost 5, with 15 bases in between. Germline V gives CDR1 SGHKS, CDR2 YYEKEE (reference sequence). The CDR3 loop spans 15 amino acids. The CDR3 reads CASNRGGVDNSPLHF. In DNA, the CDR3 is TGTGCCAGCAACCGGGGGGGCGTCGATAATTCACCCCTCCACTTT.

V usage is TRBV28 and J usage is TRBJ2-5, with 8 nucleotides matching TRBD2. The germline gives CDR1 MDHEN, CDR2 SYDVKM. The CDR3 is 15 amino acids. J gave up 3 bases and V 4 bases, and 7 bases lay outside the gene matches. CDR3 region: CASSSPGTRKETQYF. CDR3 coding DNA: TGTGCCAGCAGTTCCCCCGGGACTAGGAAAGAGACCCAGTACTTC.

Of note for this clone: The identical CDR3 is also encoded by other nucleotide sequences in the sample. The V and J genes are TRBV7-9 and TRBJ2-3, with a weak D call TRBD2 (6 bases). V lost 0 bases and J 6 bases, leaving 13 bases between the germline ends. The CDR3 extends over 15 amino acids. Looked up from germline, CDR1 is SEHNR and CDR2 is FQNEAQ (reference sequence). The CDR3 region has the DNA TGTGCCAGCAGCTTAGCTAGCGGAGGTGCGGATACGCAGTATTTT. Encoded protein: CASSLASGGADTQYF.

This clone has only one observation. The chain is built from TRBV13 and TRBJ2-2; TRBD1 matches 9 bases. The J segment lost 1 base and the V segment lost 4 bases, leaving 4 bases of the junction unmatched. Germline loops: CDR1 PRHDT, CDR2 FYEKMQ (reference sequence). The CDR3 loop spans 16 amino acids. The CDR3 nucleotides read TGTGCCAGCAGCTCGGGGACAGGGAAGAACACCGGGGAGCTGTTTTTT. Protein sequence: CASSSGTGKNTGELFF. Variable domain in full (rest from reference TRBV13 and TRBJ2-2): AAGVIQSPRHLIKEKRETATLKCYPIPRHDTVYWYQQGPGQDPQFLISFYEKMQSDKGSIPDRFSAQQFSDYHSELNMSSLELGDSALYFCASSSGTGKNTGELFFGEGSRLTVL.

This sequence joins TRBV10-2 and TRBJ2-7; 12 positions agree with TRBD2. The V segment lost 7 bases and the J segment 5 bases; nucleotides outside the gene matches: 9. Looked up from germline, CDR1 is WSHSY and CDR2 is SAAADI. This CDR3 is built from 15 residues. The CDR3 DNA reads as TGCGCCAGCACCCCATCTAGCGGGAGGGCTAACGAGCAGTACTTC. Translation gives CASTPSSGRANEQYF.

The chain uses TRBV6-5 and TRBJ2-1; D is perhaps TRBD1 (5 bases). CDR1 and CDR2 (germline): MNHEY, SVGAGI. V lost 2 bases, J lost 5 bases, and 13 bases lay in between. This CDR3 spans 15 amino acids. The CDR3, as DNA: TGTGCCAGCAGTTACCGCGCAGGGCGCAACAATGAGCAGTTCTTC. Protein: CASSYRAGRNNEQFF.

The genes are TRBV28 and TRBJ1-5; 8 bases line up with TRBD1. This CDR3 is 15 amino acids long. Germline V gives CDR1 MDHEN, CDR2 SYDVKM. Germline trimming cut 5 bases from V and 2 bases from J; bases unmatched to any gene: 5. CDR3 coding DNA: TGTGCCAGCAGTCCCCAGGGGGCCGGCAATCAGCCCCAGCATTTT. Translation gives CASSPQGAGNQPQHF.

The V call is TRBV5-6, the J call TRBJ2-5, with 11 bases that match TRBD1. J lost 4 bases, V lost 4 bases, and 9 bases had no gene match. The CDR3 totals 16 residues. Germline V gene lookup returns CDR1 SGHDT and CDR2 YYEEEE. CDR3 region: CASSLRTGGRIETQYF. The DNA of the CDR3 is TGTGCCAGCAGCCTGCGGACAGGGGGCCGGATAGAGACCCAGTACTTC.

The rearrangement uses TRBV28 and TRBJ2-2; 8 bases agree with TRBD2. The CDR3 length is 15 residues. Germline V CDR1 and CDR2: MDHEN, SYDVKM. Losses at the gene ends were 8 bases for V and 4 bases for J; bases not matched to a gene: 9. The CDR3 region is CASHGLAVITGELFF. CDR3 nucleotide sequence: TGTGCCAGCCATGGACTAGCAGTCATCACCGGGGAGCTGTTTTTT. Combining the CDR3 with reference TRBV28 and TRBJ2-2 gives the whole variable domain DVKVTQSSRYLVKRTGEKVFLECVQDMDHENMFWYRQDPGLGLRLIYFSYDVKMKEKGDIPEGYSVSREKKERFSLILESASTNQTSMYLCASHGLAVITGELFFGEGSRLTVL.

The chain uses TRBV3-1 (or the pseudogene TRBV3-2) and TRBJ2-1, with TRBD2 as a possible D gene (6 bases). V gave up 3 bases and J gave up 7 bases, with 10 bases separating them. The CDR3 sequence is 13 residues long. CDR1 is LGHDT, CDR2 YNNKEL, per germline (reference sequence). CDR3 bases: TGTGCCAGCAGCCAGAGACTAGTTAATGAGCAGTTCTTC. This gives the protein CASSQRLVNEQFF.

The chain is built from TRBV30 and TRBJ1-5, with 9 bases lining up with TRBD1. The CDR3 covers 14 residues. V gave up 7 bases and J gave up 3 bases; unmatched junction bases: 7. Per the germline V gene, CDR1 is GTSNPN and CDR2 is SVGIG (reference sequence). This CDR3 is CAFRDRASNQPQHF. The CDR3 DNA reads as TGTGCCTTCCGGGACAGGGCCTCCAATCAGCCCCAGCATTTT.

The CDR3, as DNA: TGTGCCAGCAGGGAGACTAGCGGACCATATACGCAGTATTTT. This codes for CASRETSGPYTQYF. V is TRBV6-5 and J is TRBJ2-3; 9 nucleotides match TRBD2. The CDR3 is made up of 14 amino acids. V lost 6 bases, J lost 7 bases, and 8 bases stayed unmatched. Germline V gene sequence: CDR1 MNHEY, CDR2 SVGAGI.

The chain links TRBV11-2 to TRBJ2-7, with D hard to call. The CDR3 is made up of 12 amino acids. V lost 5 bases and J 1 base, leaving 6 bases between the germline ends. Germline CDR1 is SGHAT and CDR2 is FQNNGV. The CDR3 reads CASSRSSYEQYF. The CDR3 DNA reads TGTGCCAGCAGCCGGAGTTCCTACGAGCAGTACTTC.

The genes are TRBV24-1 and TRBJ1-2, with a tentative D call TRBD1 (5 bases). Germline V CDR1 and CDR2: KGHDR, SFDVKD. Trimming stripped 7 bases from V and 8 bases from J, with 13 bases between. The CDR3 is 12 residues long. CDR3 bases: TGTGCCACCAGGGGGCAGGGTGGAGGCTACACCTTC. Residues: CATRGQGGGYTF.

CDR3 protein: CATSTTSGSRSTDTQYF. CDR3 nucleotides: TGTGCCACCAGTACCACTAGCGGGAGCCGGAGCACAGATACGCAGTATTTT. The chain uses TRBV24-1 and TRBJ2-3, with 11 bases aligning to TRBD2. The CDR3 has 17 residues. V lost 6 bases, J lost 0 bases, and 7 bases stayed unmatched. The germline gives CDR1 KGHDR, CDR2 SFDVKD.

This chain uses TRBV6-5 with TRBJ2-1; 10 bases map to TRBD2. Germline V gene sequence: CDR1 MNHEY, CDR2 SVGAGI. This CDR3 has 14 residues. With V trimmed by 6 bases and J by 4 bases, 3 bases remained unmatched. CDR3 sequence reads: CASSTSGTYNEQFF. The CDR3 coding sequence is TGTGCCAGCAGCACTAGCGGGACTTACAATGAGCAGTTCTTC.

The V and J genes are TRBV5-5 and TRBJ2-1, with 7 positions matching TRBD2. Unmatched junction bases numbered 7, after V lost 4 bases and J lost 6 bases. Germline CDR1 and CDR2: SGHKS and YYEKEE (reference sequence). The CDR3 loop spans 14 amino acids. CDR3: CASSHRLAPNEQFF. For the CDR3, the DNA is TGTGCCAGCAGCCACCGACTAGCCCCCAATGAGCAGTTCTTC.

The genes are TRBV5-4 and TRBJ2-7; 10 positions match TRBD1. The CDR3 sequence is 15 residues long. Germline trimming cut 2 bases from V and 1 base from J; bases unmatched to any gene: 3. Germline CDR1 reads SGHNT; CDR2 reads YYREEE (reference sequence). Written as DNA, the CDR3 is TGTGCCAGCAGCTTTCCGGGACAGGGGTCCTACGAGCAGTACTTC. This codes for CASSFPGQGSYEQYF.

The rearrangement joins TRBV12-3 or TRBV12-4 to TRBJ1-5; no clear D. This CDR3 comprises 13 residues. V lost 3 bases and J 4 bases, leaving 7 bases between the germline ends. This CDR3 is CASSLRRNQPQHF. In DNA, the CDR3 is TGTGCCAGCAGTTTGAGGCGTAATCAGCCCCAGCATTTT.

This sequence joins TRBV20-1 and TRBJ2-3; 9 nucleotides match TRBD1. Germline V gene sequence: CDR1 DFQATT, CDR2 SNEGSKA (reference sequence). CDR3 length: 15 residues. The V segment lost 3 bases and the J segment 1 base; nucleotides outside the gene matches: 5. DNA of the CDR3: TGCAGTGCTAGTATGAGGACAGGGGGCACAGATACGCAGTATTTT. It codes for CSASMRTGGTDTQYF.

Worth noting for this clone: At the DNA level, this CDR3 is encoded by other sequences in the same sample as well. This chain uses TRBV6-2 or TRBV6-3 with TRBJ2-1, with 11 bases that match TRBD2. The V and J ends lost 4 bases and 4 bases, in that order; junction bases with no gene match: 6. The CDR3 contains 16 residues. CDR1 and CDR2 from the germline V gene are MNHEY and SVGEGT. The CDR3 sequence is CASSSPLAGAYNEQFF. The CDR3 coding sequence is TGTGCCAGCAGTTCCCCACTAGCGGGAGCGTACAATGAGCAGTTCTTC.